Following are 21 T cell receptor beta chains from one sample sequenced in a study of T cells in Graves' hyperthyroidism and ophthalmopathy. RNA transcripts provided the source from which TCR beta CDR3 regions were amplified. When the TCR CDR3 underwent first-round RT-PCR, the HTBI primer set was used. In TCRdb, the multiplex PCR reads were re-called with MiXCR into one record per CDR3 protein. The sample records 610,000 or so distinct CDR3 sequences, around 42% being singletons. The material sequenced was peripheral blood or thyroid tissue (not recorded which). The receptor source for this set is a woman aged 18-29 years with Graves' hyperthyroidism.

As for this clonotype: A read error may account for a junction end that differs from germline. This chain links TRBV15 with TRBJ2-7; possible D gene TRBD2, 5 bases. The CDR3 consists of 13 residues. Germline V gene data show CDR1 as LNHNV and CDR2 as YYDKDF (reference sequence). CDR3 sequence (DNA): TGTGCCACCGGCAGAGGGCCGCTCTACGAGCAGTACTTC. It yields the protein CATGRGPLYEQYF.

As regards this clonotype: A much larger clone differs by one base, so this may be a read error. The chain links TRBV7-2 to TRBJ1-4; D is uncertain. Germline V gene lookup returns CDR1 SGHTA and CDR2 FQGNSA. The CDR3 sequence is 13 residues long. Trimming took off 8 bases at V and 10 bases at J, with 17 bases between the two ends. The CDR3 spells CASGSIPPLKLFF. For the CDR3, the DNA is TGTGCCAGCGGCTCCATCCCGCCTTTAAAACTGTTTTTT. Full variable domain (missing parts from reference TRBV7-2 and TRBJ1-4): GAGVSQSPSNKVTEKGKDVELRCDPISGHTALYWYRQSLGQGLEFLIYFQGNSAPDKSGLPSDRFSAERTGGSVSTLTIQRTQQEDSAVYLCASGSIPPLKLFFGSGTQLSVL.

Ten or more counts support this clonotype. The chain has TRBV29-1 and TRBJ1-2; D gene unclear. The CDR3 sequence is 11 residues long. CDR1 and CDR2 (germline): SQVTM, ANQGSEA. V was clipped by 3 bases and J by 8 bases, with 10 bases between them. CDR3 in DNA: TGCAGCGTTGAGGATGGGCAAGGCTACACCTTC. Translation: CSVEDGQGYTF.

V gene TRBV6-6 combines with J gene TRBJ2-1; D may be TRBD1 (6 bases). Deletions cut 6 bases from V and 4 bases from J, with 19 bases between. The V gene's germline CDR1 is MNHNY and CDR2 SVGAGI (reference sequence). The CDR3 contains 16 residues. CDR3 DNA sequence: TGTGCCAGCAGCCACGAGACAGGTAACCATTACAATGAGCAGTTCTTC. Its translation is CASSHETGNHYNEQFF.

This clonotype has more than one count but fewer than ten. V and J are TRBV5-1 and TRBJ2-7, with 11 bases lining up with TRBD2. The length of the CDR3 is 16 residues. J gave up 2 bases and V 0 bases, and 4 bases lay outside the gene matches. The germline V gene encodes CDR1 SGHRS and CDR2 YFSETQ. In nucleotides, the CDR3 is TGCGCCAGCAGCTTGGGGACTAGCGGGCCCCCCTACGAGCAGTACTTC. It codes for CASSLGTSGPPYEQYF.

The genes are TRBV20-1 and TRBJ2-2, with D possibly TRBD1 on 6 matching bases. V was cut by 3 bases and J by 7 bases, with 15 bases left in between. The CDR3 totals 14 residues. CDR1 is DFQATT, CDR2 SNEGSKA, per germline (reference sequence). CDR3 bases: TGCAGTGCTAGTTCCGTGGGGGCCCACGGGGAGCTGTTTTTT. Translating it yields CSASSVGAHGELFF.

The chain combines TRBV15 with TRBJ1-1; no clear D. This CDR3 is 13 amino acids long. The V gene's germline CDR1 is LNHNV and CDR2 YYDKDF (reference sequence). Trimming took off 5 bases at V and 6 bases at J, with 13 bases between the two ends. CDR3 residues: CATSGRPQAEAFF. As DNA, the CDR3 is TGTGCCACCAGCGGGCGGCCCCAGGCTGAAGCTTTCTTT.

This clonotype has just a few counts. The CDR3 loop reads CASTEQGTEAFF. The CDR3 nucleotides are TGCGCCAGCACGGAACAGGGCACTGAAGCTTTCTTT. The rearrangement joins TRBV5-1 to TRBJ1-1, with D tentatively TRBD1 (6 bases). The CDR3 is 12 residues long. CDR1 and CDR2 from the germline V gene are SGHRS and YFSETQ. Between the trimmed V and J ends, which lost 6 bases and 4 bases, there was a span of 10 bases.

The chain links TRBV24-1 to TRBJ2-5; TRBD2 is a possible D gene (7 bases). Judging by the DNA end, TRBJ2-1 fits better; the J call may be wrong. This CDR3 region has 14 residues. Germline CDR1 KGHDR, CDR2 SFDVKD. The CDR3 sequence is CATRRGGGQDEQFF. The DNA of the CDR3 is TGTGCCACCAGGAGGGGGGGAGGGCAGGATGAGCAGTTCTTC.

In this sample, this clonotype turned up many times. The chain recombines TRBV12-3 or TRBV12-4 with TRBJ1-5; D is unclear. The CDR3 loop spans 14 amino acids. V gave up 2 bases and J gave up 5 bases, with 10 bases separating them. In DNA, the CDR3 is TGTGCCAGCAGTTTACGGGGTCCCCATCAGCCCCAGCATTTT. It is translated as CASSLRGPHQPQHF.

The chain employs TRBV2 and TRBJ1-1, with D unresolved. Germline V gives CDR1 SNHLY, CDR2 FYNNEI. Trimming stripped 2 bases from V and 7 bases from J, with 17 bases between. The CDR3 is 15 residues long. The DNA for the CDR3 is TGTGCCAGCAGTGAATGGGCTAGCGGGAGTAATGAAGCTTTCTTT. As protein: CASSEWASGSNEAFF.

This clonotype has ten or more counts. The chain recombines TRBV6-5 with TRBJ1-6, with a weak D call TRBD1 (6 bases). CDR1 MNHEY and CDR2 SVGAGI come from the germline V gene. The CDR3 runs to 13 residues. Trimming stripped 2 bases from V and 9 bases from J, with 8 bases between. In DNA form, the CDR3 reads TGTGCCAGCAGTTACCAGGGGAGTTCACCCCTCCACTTT. It is translated as CASSYQGSSPLHF.

This clonotype was seen just once. This rearrangement joins TRBV29-1 to TRBJ2-7, with TRBD2 matching over 10 bases. The CDR3 is 12 residues long. Looked up from germline, CDR1 is SQVTM and CDR2 is ANQGSEA. J was trimmed by 4 bases and V by 7 bases; bases with no gene match: 4. CDR3: CSDLAGVYEQYF. The CDR3, as DNA: TGCAGCGACCTAGCGGGAGTGTACGAGCAGTACTTC.

About this clonotype: The junction departs from germline at one end; a sequencing error may be responsible. This chain connects TRBV12-3 or TRBV12-4 to TRBJ2-6; D is unclear. There are 13 residues in the CDR3. The CDR3 coding sequence is TGTGCCAGCAGCCCGCGAGTTTCGAACACTGAAGCTTTC. It specifies CASSPRVSNTEAF.

This rearrangement joins TRBV18 to TRBJ2-7, with D uncertain. V was cut by 3 bases and J by 5 bases, with 17 bases left in between. This CDR3 comprises 15 residues. CDR1 and CDR2 (germline): KGHSH, LQKENI. The CDR3 DNA follows: TGTGCCAGCTCACCTGACTTTCAGGCGGTCGACGAGCAGTACTTC. Translated, it gives CASSPDFQAVDEQYF.

This clonotype was detected ten times or more. This chain joins TRBV7-9 and TRBJ2-7, with D uncertain. CDR3 length equals 12 residues. V lost 0 bases and J 2 bases, leaving 2 bases between the germline ends. CDR1 and CDR2 from the germline V gene are SEHNR and FQNEAQ (reference sequence). This CDR3 is CASSLAAYEQYF. The DNA of the CDR3 is TGTGCCAGCAGCTTAGCGGCCTACGAGCAGTACTTC.

This clonotype was recorded at least ten times. This sequence joins TRBV6-2 or TRBV6-3 and TRBJ2-7, with 12 bases fitting TRBD2. The CDR3 loop spans 15 amino acids. CDR1 MNHEY and CDR2 SVGEGT come from the germline V gene. Trimming removed 2 bases from V and 6 bases from J; junction bases left unmatched: 5. DNA of the CDR3: TGTGCCAGCAGTTACCTAGCGGGAGGGCCCTCCGAGCAGTACTTC. Protein sequence: CASSYLAGGPSEQYF.

This chain uses TRBV24-1 with TRBJ2-5; D possibly uses TRBD1 or TRBD2 (6 bases each). With the DNA end fitting TRBJ2-1 better, the J assignment may be wrong. The CDR3 extends over 15 amino acids. CDR1 KGHDR and CDR2 SFDVKD come from the germline V gene. The CDR3 nucleotides read TGTGCCACCAGTGACCCCGGGGGCACCAACAATGAGCAGTTCTTC. Amino acid sequence: CATSDPGGTNNEQFF.

The genes are TRBV29-1 and TRBJ1-2; D may be TRBD1 (5 bases). Germline V gene lookup returns CDR1 SQVTM and CDR2 ANQGSEA. This CDR3 has 15 residues. The V end lost 6 bases, the J end lost 4 bases, and 21 bases lay between the germline ends. In DNA form, the CDR3 reads TGCAGCGTCACGACGGGACTCGAAGACCCCTATGGCTACACCTTC. This translates into CSVTTGLEDPYGYTF.

Here the CDR3 DNA reads TGTGCCAGCAGCCCCAGCGTAGTCTCCTACGAGCAGTACTTC. Its protein product is CASSPSVVSYEQYF. The chain recombines TRBV7-8 with TRBJ2-7; the D is unclear. From germline, CDR1 is SGHVS and CDR2 FQNEAQ. The CDR3 contains 14 residues. With 5 bases removed from V and 0 bases from J, the gap between germline ends came to 11 bases.

This clonotype was seen many times. The rearrangement uses TRBV5-1 and TRBJ2-2; 14 nucleotides line up with TRBD2. This CDR3 has 17 residues. Germline V gene data show CDR1 as SGHRS and CDR2 as YFSETQ. V lost 4 bases to trimming and J lost 9 bases; unmatched junction nucleotides: 11. In DNA, the CDR3 is TGCGCCAGCAGCCTGGAGGGGGGACTAGCGGGAGCGCGGGAGCTGTTTTTT. Protein: CASSLEGGLAGARELFF.